The 3 T cell receptor beta chains reported below all come from one sample, sequenced in a study of blood T cells in healthy people across ages. A J-beta primer mix and a sample-barcoded 5' primer were used in a second PCR of about 6 to 12 cycles. One entry per CDR3 protein, called by TCRdb with MiXCR from the 5' RACE reads. The sample carries roughly 800,000 distinct CDR3 sequences, over 45% recorded once. Material: blood. The receptors were gathered from a man between 25 and 39 years old in good health.

The chain links TRBV20-1 to TRBJ2-3; D is perhaps TRBD2 (5 bases). Germline V CDR1 and CDR2: DFQATT, SNEGSKA (reference sequence). V was clipped by 6 bases and J by 5 bases, with 12 bases between them. The length of the CDR3 is 12 residues. The CDR3 sequence: CSAFMAGDTQYF. The CDR3 DNA reads as TGCAGTGCCTTTATGGCGGGAGATACGCAGTATTTT.

This clonotype was seen at least ten times. The chain links TRBV7-2 to TRBJ2-7, with D perhaps matching TRBD2 (7 bases). The V and J ends lost 5 bases and 2 bases respectively, with 13 bases between them. Germline CDR1 reads SGHTA; CDR2 reads FQGNSA. This CDR3 is built from 14 residues. The CDR3 loop is CASSLGGGPYEQYF. In DNA, the CDR3 is TGTGCCAGCAGCCTAGGGGGGGGACCCTACGAGCAGTACTTC. Full variable domain (remainder filled in from reference TRBV7-2 and TRBJ2-7): GAGVSQSPSNKVTEKGKDVELRCDPISGHTALYWYRQSLGQGLEFLIYFQGNSAPDKSGLPSDRFSAERTGGSVSTLTIQRTQQEDSAVYLCASSLGGGPYEQYFGPGTRLTVT.

The chain recombines TRBV9 with TRBJ2-2, with TRBD2 identical over 7 bases. The junction had 3 bases not matched to a gene; V was cut back by 4 bases and J by 3 bases. In germline, CDR1 is SGDLS, CDR2 YYNGEE. The CDR3 consists of 14 residues. As DNA, the CDR3 is TGTGCCAGCAGCACTAGCGCTTACACCGGGGAGCTGTTTTTT. This translates into CASSTSAYTGELFF.